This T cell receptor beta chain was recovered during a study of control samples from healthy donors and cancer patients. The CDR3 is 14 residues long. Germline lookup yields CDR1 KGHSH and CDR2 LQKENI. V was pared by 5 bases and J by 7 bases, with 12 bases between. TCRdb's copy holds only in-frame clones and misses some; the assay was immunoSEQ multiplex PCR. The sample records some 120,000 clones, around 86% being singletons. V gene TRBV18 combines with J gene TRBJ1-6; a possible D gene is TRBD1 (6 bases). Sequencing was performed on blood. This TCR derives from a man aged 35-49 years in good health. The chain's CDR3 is CASSKDRRNSPLHF. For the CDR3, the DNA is TGTGCCAGCTCAAAAGACAGGAGGAATTCACCCCTCCACTTT.